The clone carrying this TCR beta chain has only one observation. Its antigen remains unidentified. This entry comes from a study of cytomegalovirus exposure and HLA in healthy donors. Study-level results: Some V segments, TRBV6-2 and TRBV6-3 among them, were indistinguishable and were therefore excluded.

The PCR made use of 60 Vbeta and 13 Jbeta primers. Assay: immunoSEQ multiplex PCR; the TCRdb copy retains only in-frame clones and omits some. The table lists roughly 150,000 clones, 75% to 90% of them singletons. Trimming removed 8 bases from V and 4 bases from J, with 11 bases in between. Looked up from germline, CDR1 is MNHNS and CDR2 is SASEGT. The CDR3 totals 13 residues. The genes are TRBV6-1 and TRBJ1-4, with D possibly matching TRBD1 (6 bases). Input material: PBMCs. This clonotype was sampled from a male donor in good health and CMV-seronegative. CDR3 nucleotides: TGTGCCAGCCTGGACAGAAATAATGAAAAACTGTTTTTT. Translated, it gives CASLDRNNEKLFF.